A selection of T cell receptor beta chains follows, all from one sample in a study of response to subunit inactivated influenza vaccine. Using its own MiXCR run on the RT-PCR reads, TCRdb lists one record per CDR3 protein. There are some 500,000 distinct CDR3 sequences in the sample; 10% to 15% occur only once, and around 13% lies in the top ten. The starting material was PBMCs from blood, obtained about 40 days after vaccination. The origin of the receptors is a man in his fifties who received an inactivated influenza vaccine. The CDR3 runs from the conserved cysteine through the conserved F or W. The D gene is left open where the match is weak. Expanded clones get a size class; other rows say once, few or many, or leave the size out.

clone_size	d_call	v_call	j_call	cdr3_aa	cdr3_nt
many	TRBD2	TRBV20-1	TRBJ2-1	CSASGFYNEQFF	TGCAGCGCTAGCGGGTTCTACAATGAGCAGTTCTTC
.	.	TRBV5-6	TRBJ1-2	CASSYAGTNYGYTF	TGTGCCAGCAGTTACGCGGGGACTAACTATGGCTACACCTTC
.	TRBD2	TRBV20-1	TRBJ2-5	CCAKKGLAGEIQETQYF	TGCTGTGCTAAAAAGGGACTAGCGGGAGAGATTCAAGAGACCCAGTACTTC
many	TRBD1	TRBV20-1	TRBJ1-5	CSARGQSVGPQHF	TGCAGTGCTAGGGGACAGTCAGTGGGGCCCCAGCATTTT
once	.	TRBV6-2/TRBV6-3	TRBJ1-1	CASSYQRRLGVEAFF	TGTGCCAGCAGTTACCAGCGACGGCTGGGGGTTGAAGCTTTCTTT
few	.	TRBV27	TRBJ2-5	CASSWGRRETQYF	TGTGCCAGCAGTTGGGGCCGGCGTGAGACCCAGTACTTC
.	TRBD1	TRBV12-3/TRBV12-4	TRBJ2-5	CASSRWTGGKETQYF	TGTGCCAGCAGCAGATGGACAGGGGGCAAAGAGACCCAGTACTTC
.	TRBD2	TRBV12-3/TRBV12-4	TRBJ2-3	CASSPGTSSGDTQYF	TGTGCCAGCAGTCCCGGGACTAGCTCTGGGGATACGCAGTATTTT
.	.	TRBV5-1	TRBJ2-5	CASSLRSLETQYF	TGCGCCAGCAGCTTGCGTTCCCTAGAGACCCAGTACTTC
.	.	TRBV15	TRBJ1-4	CATSRDRGGAVKLFF	TGTGCCACCAGCAGAGATAGGGGGGGCGCGGTAAAACTGTTTTTT
few	.	TRBV2	TRBJ2-2	CASSEARSTGELFF	TGTGCCAGCAGTGAAGCTCGCTCCACCGGGGAGCTGTTTTTT
many	TRBD1	TRBV6-1	TRBJ2-7	CASRRPGQFNEQYF	TGTGCCAGCAGAAGACCGGGACAGTTTAACGAGCAGTACTTC
few	TRBD1	TRBV12-3/TRBV12-4	TRBJ2-1	CASSQPGQGTHEQFF	TGTGCCAGCAGTCAACCGGGACAGGGCACACATGAGCAGTTCTTC
few	.	TRBV20-1	TRBJ1-1	CSARDGGQVGTEAFF	TGCAGTGCTAGAGATGGTGGGCAGGTGGGCACTGAAGCTTTCTTT
few	.	TRBV5-1	TRBJ2-6	CASSPGNSGANVLTF	TGCGCCAGCAGCCCCGGCAACTCTGGGGCCAACGTCCTGACTTTC
.	TRBD1	TRBV20-1	TRBJ1-5	CSARDLSGQSNQPQHF	TGCAGTGCTAGAGATCTTTCGGGACAGTCAAATCAGCCCCAGCATTTT
.	.	TRBV6-5	TRBJ2-2	CASSHGGRANTGELFF	TGTGCCAGCAGTCACGGGGGCAGAGCCAACACCGGGGAGCTGTTTTTT
many	.	TRBV12-3/TRBV12-4	TRBJ1-2	CASTPTGGSYGYTF	TGTGCCAGCACCCCCACGGGGGGTTCCTATGGCTACACCTTC
.	.	TRBV6-1	TRBJ2-3	CASRSGLILDTQYF	TGTGCCAGCAGGTCGGGACTGATCCTTGATACGCAGTATTTT
many	.	TRBV6-5	TRBJ2-5	CASSSLAGGETQYF	TGTGCCAGCAGTTCCTTAGCAGGAGGAGAGACCCAGTACTTC
few	TRBD1	TRBV11-2	TRBJ2-7	CASSLVGTGVHEQYF	TGTGCCAGCAGCTTAGTTGGGACAGGGGTACACGAGCAGTACTTC
many	TRBD1	TRBV12-3/TRBV12-4	TRBJ2-7	CASSEQGDEQYF	TGTGCCAGCAGTGAACAGGGGGACGAGCAGTACTTC
.	.	TRBV13	TRBJ2-7	CASSRGGHYEQYF	TGTGCCAGCAGCCGAGGGGGACACTACGAGCAGTACTTC
.	.	TRBV30	TRBJ1-4	CAWSAWMGTKTNEKLFF	TGTGCCTGGAGTGCCTGGATGGGGACGAAAACTAATGAAAAACTGTTTTTT
.	.	TRBV4-2	TRBJ1-6	CASSPGRSSYNSPLHF	TGTGCCAGCAGCCCGGGGAGGAGCTCCTATAATTCACCCCTCCACTTT
.	TRBD1	TRBV29-1	TRBJ2-4	CSGRTGTSGNIQYF	TGCAGCGGTCGGACAGGGACCAGCGGAAACATTCAGTACTTC
few	.	TRBV11-2	TRBJ1-3	CASSTLKGGGEGNTIYF	TGTGCCAGCAGCACCCTAAAGGGTGGAGGGGAGGGAAACACCATATATTTT
.	.	TRBV20-1	TRBJ2-3	CSASRGDANTDTQYF	TGCAGTGCTTCCCGGGGAGATGCGAACACAGATACGCAGTATTTT
few	.	TRBV20-1	TRBJ2-7	CSASRGKSYEQYF	TGCAGTGCTAGCCGGGGAAAATCCTACGAGCAGTACTTC
.	.	TRBV5-1	TRBJ1-2	CASSLTPMVGYTF	TGCGCCAGCAGCTTGACCCCAATGGTGGGCTACACCTTC